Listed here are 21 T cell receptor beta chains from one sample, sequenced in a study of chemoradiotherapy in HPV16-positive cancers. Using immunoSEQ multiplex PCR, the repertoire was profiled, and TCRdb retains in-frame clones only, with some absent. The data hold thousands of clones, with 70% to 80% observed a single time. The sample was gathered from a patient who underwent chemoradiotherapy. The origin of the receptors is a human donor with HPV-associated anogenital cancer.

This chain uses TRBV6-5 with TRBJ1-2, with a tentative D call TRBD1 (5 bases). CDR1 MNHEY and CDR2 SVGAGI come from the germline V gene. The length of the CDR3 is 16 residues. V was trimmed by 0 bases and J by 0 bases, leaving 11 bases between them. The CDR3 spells CASSYSGRGSNYGYTF. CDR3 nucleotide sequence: TGTGCCAGCAGTTACTCGGGTAGGGGATCTAACTATGGCTACACCTTC.

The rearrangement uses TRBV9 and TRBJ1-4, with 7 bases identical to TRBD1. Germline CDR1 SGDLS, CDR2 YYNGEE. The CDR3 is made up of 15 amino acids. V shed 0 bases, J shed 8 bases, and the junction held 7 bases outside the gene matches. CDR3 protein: CASSVVGRGTEKLFF. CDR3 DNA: TGTGCCAGCAGCGTAGTAGGCAGGGGGACAGAAAAACTGTTTTTT.

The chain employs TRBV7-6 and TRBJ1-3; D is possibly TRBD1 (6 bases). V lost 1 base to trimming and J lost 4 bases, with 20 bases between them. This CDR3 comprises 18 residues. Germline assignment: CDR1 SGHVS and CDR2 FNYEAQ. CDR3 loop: CASSLEGRDIRRGNTIYF. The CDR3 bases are TGTGCCAGCAGCTTAGAAGGAAGGGACATAAGGAGGGGAAACACCATATATTTT.

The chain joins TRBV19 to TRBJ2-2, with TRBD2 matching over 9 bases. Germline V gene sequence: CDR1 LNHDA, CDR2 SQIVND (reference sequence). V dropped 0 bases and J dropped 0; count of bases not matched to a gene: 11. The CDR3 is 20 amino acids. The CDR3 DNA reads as TGTGCCAGTAGTATAGATCTCCCGGGCCTAGCGGGGCCGAACACCGGGGAGCTGTTTTTT. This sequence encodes CASSIDLPGLAGPNTGELFF.

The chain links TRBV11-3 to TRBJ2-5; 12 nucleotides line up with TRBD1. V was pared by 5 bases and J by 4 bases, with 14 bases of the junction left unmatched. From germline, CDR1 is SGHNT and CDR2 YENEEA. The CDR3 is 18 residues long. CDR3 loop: CASSTSGTGGLWAETQYF. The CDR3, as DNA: TGTGCCAGCAGCACGTCCGGGACAGGGGGCTTGTGGGCAGAGACCCAGTACTTC.

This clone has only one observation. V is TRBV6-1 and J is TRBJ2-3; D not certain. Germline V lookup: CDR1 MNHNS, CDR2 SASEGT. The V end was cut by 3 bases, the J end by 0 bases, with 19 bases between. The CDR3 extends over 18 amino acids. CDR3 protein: CASSEGEQRSYSTDTQYF. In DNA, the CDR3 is TGTGCCAGCAGTGAGGGTGAGCAGCGAAGTTATAGCACAGATACGCAGTATTTT.

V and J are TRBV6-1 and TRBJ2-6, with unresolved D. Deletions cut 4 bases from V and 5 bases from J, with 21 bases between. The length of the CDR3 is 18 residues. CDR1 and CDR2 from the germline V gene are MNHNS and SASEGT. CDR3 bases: TGTGCCAGCAGTGCGATGTACTCTGCACAAAGTCGGGCCAACGTCCTGACTTTC. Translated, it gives CASSAMYSAQSRANVLTF.

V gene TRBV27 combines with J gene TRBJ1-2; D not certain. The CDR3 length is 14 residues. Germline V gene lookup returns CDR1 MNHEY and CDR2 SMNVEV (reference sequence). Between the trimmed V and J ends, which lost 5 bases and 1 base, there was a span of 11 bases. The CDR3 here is CASSPEIYNYGYTF. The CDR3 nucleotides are TGTGCCAGCAGTCCAGAGATCTATAACTATGGCTACACCTTC.

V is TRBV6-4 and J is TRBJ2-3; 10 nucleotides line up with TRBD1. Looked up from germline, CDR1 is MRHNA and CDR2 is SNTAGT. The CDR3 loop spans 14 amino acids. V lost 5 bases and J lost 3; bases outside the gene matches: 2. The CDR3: CASSPGQGTDTQYF. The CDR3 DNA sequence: TGTGCCAGCAGTCCGGGACAGGGGACAGATACGCAGTATTTT.

The DNA for the CDR3 is TGCGCCGGCCAGGGGCCCATGAACACTGAAGCTTTCTTT. This translates into CAGQGPMNTEAFF. The chain couples TRBV5-1 to TRBJ1-1; perhaps TRBD1 as D (6 bases). Germline V gene data show CDR1 as SGHRS and CDR2 as YFSETQ. V was cut by 10 bases and J by 0 bases, with 13 bases left in between. CDR3 size: 13 residues.

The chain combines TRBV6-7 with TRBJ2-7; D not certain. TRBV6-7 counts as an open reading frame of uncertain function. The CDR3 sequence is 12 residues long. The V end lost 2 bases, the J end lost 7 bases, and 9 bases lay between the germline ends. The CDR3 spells CASSYQGPEQYV. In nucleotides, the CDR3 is TGTGCCAGCAGTTACCAAGGACCAGAGCAGTACGTC.

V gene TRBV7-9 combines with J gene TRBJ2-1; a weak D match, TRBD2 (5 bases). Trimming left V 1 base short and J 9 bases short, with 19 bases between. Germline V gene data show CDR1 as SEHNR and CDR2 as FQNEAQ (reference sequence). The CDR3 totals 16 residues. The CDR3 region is CASSLGAGSRVSEQFF. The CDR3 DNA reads TGTGCCAGCAGCTTAGGGGCAGGCTCGAGGGTTAGTGAGCAGTTCTTC.

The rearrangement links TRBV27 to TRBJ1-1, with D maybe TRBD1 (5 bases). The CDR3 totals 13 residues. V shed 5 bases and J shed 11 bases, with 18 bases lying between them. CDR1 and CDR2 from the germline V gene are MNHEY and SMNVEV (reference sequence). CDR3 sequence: CASSRTGPPLAFF. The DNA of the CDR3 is TGTGCCAGCAGTAGAACGGGGCCACCGCTGGCTTTCTTT.

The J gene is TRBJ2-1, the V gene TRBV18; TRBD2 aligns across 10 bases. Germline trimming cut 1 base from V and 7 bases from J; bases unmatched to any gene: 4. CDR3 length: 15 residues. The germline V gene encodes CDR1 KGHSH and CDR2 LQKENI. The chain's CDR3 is CASSPRTSGLNEQFF. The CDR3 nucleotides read TGTGCCAGCTCACCACGGACTAGCGGCCTTAATGAGCAGTTCTTC. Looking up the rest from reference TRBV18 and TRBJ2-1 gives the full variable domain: NAGVMQNPRHLVRRRGQEARLRCSPMKGHSHVYWYRQLPEEGLKFMVYLQKENIIDESGMPKERFSAEFPKEGPSILRIQQVVRGDSAAYFCASSPRTSGLNEQFFGPGTRLTVL.

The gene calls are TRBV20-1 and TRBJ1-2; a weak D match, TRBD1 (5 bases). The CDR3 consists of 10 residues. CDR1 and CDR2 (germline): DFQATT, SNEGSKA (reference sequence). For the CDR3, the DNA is TGCACTGCCGGGGCTATGGGCTACACCTTC. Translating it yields CTAGAMGYTF.

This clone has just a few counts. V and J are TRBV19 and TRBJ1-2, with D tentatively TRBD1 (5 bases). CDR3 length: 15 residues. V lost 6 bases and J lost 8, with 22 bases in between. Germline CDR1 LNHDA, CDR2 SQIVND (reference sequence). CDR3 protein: CASSPRGDQGEGYTF. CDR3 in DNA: TGTGCCAGTAGCCCAAGGGGAGACCAAGGGGAAGGCTACACCTTC.

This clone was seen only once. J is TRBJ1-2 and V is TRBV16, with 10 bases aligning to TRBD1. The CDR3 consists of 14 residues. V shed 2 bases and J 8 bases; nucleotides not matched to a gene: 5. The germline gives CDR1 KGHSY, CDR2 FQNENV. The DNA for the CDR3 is TGTGCCAGCAGCCAAGACAGGGGGCTCGAGGGCTACACCTTC. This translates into CASSQDRGLEGYTF.

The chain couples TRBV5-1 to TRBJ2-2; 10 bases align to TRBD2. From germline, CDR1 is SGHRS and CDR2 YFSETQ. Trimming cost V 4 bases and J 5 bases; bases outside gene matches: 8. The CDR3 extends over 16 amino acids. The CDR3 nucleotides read TGCGCCAGCAGCGTGCTAGCGGGAGCGGGAACCGGGGAGCTGTTTTTT. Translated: CASSVLAGAGTGELFF.

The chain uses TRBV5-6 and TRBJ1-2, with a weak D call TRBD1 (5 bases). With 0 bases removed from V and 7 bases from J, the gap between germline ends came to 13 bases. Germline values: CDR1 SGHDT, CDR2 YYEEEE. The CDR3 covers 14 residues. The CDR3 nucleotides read TGTGCCAGCAGCTTGGCATCGGGGGGAGGTGGCTACACCTTC. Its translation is CASSLASGGGGYTF.

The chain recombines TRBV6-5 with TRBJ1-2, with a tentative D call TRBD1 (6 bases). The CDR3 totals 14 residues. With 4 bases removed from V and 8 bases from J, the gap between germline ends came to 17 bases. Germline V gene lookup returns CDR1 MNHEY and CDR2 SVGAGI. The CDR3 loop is CASSSLRGGWGYTF. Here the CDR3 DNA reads TGTGCCAGCAGTTCCCTCCGGGGGGGCTGGGGCTACACCTTC.

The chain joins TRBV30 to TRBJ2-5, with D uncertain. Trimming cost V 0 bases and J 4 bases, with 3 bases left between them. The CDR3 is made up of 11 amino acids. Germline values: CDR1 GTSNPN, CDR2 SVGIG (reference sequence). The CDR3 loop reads CAWSVRETQYF. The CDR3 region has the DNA TGTGCCTGGAGTGTACGAGAGACCCAGTACTTC.